A single sample gave rise to the 30 T cell receptor beta chains below, sequenced in a study of T-cell reconstitution after alpha-beta-depleted transplantation in children. Unique molecular identifiers tagged the TCRbeta library. TCRdb redid the calling of the PCR reads with MiXCR, one entry per CDR3 protein. This sample carries 600,000 to 800,000 distinct CDR3 sequences, 13% of them seen once, and the ten largest clones take about 0.77%. This material consisted of PBMCs, taken before TCRalphabeta/CD19-depleted stem cell transplant. The receptors here all came from a girl aged 2 to 10 with congenital amegakaryocytic thrombocytopenia, due to receive a stem cell transplant.

J is TRBJ2-3 and V is TRBV5-1; TRBD1 is a possible D gene (5 bases). The J call is uncertain, as TRBJ1-5 better fits the DNA end. This CDR3 has 17 residues. Germline V CDR1 and CDR2: SGHRS, YFSETQ. The CDR3 loop reads CASSPAPGPSSTDTQHF. CDR3 sequence (DNA): TGCGCCAGCAGCCCGGCTCCGGGACCCTCTAGCACAGATACGCAGCATTTT.

The rearrangement links TRBV2 to TRBJ2-7, with D possibly TRBD2 on 5 matching bases. CDR3 size: 13 residues. Trimming removed 6 bases from V and 4 bases from J, with 13 bases in between. CDR1 and CDR2 (germline): SNHLY, FYNNEI. The CDR3 sequence is CASSRRLLYEQYF. For the CDR3, the DNA is TGTGCCAGCAGCCGGAGACTACTTTACGAGCAGTACTTC.

DNA of the CDR3: TGTGCCAGCAGCCCCCAAGGTTGGGGGGGACACAATGAGCAGTTCTTC. Residues: CASSPQGWGGHNEQFF. The rearrangement links TRBV7-9 to TRBJ2-1; 7 nucleotides line up with TRBD2. Germline CDR1 is SEHNR and CDR2 is FQNEAQ (reference sequence). This CDR3 comprises 16 residues. V shed 5 bases, J shed 5 bases, and the junction held 12 bases outside the gene matches.

This clonotype was counted only a few times. This rearrangement joins TRBV18 to TRBJ1-1, with 12 bases lining up with TRBD1. Germline assignment: CDR1 KGHSH and CDR2 LQKENI. This CDR3 contains 16 residues. J gave up 12 bases and V 3 bases, and 14 bases lay outside the gene matches. The CDR3 loop reads CASSPSRDRGRIPPFF. The CDR3 DNA follows: TGTGCCAGCTCACCGTCCCGGGACAGGGGGCGCATTCCACCTTTCTTT.

This clonotype was seen a few times. This chain uses TRBV20-1 with TRBJ2-2; 7 nucleotides line up with TRBD1. Per the germline V gene, CDR1 is DFQATT and CDR2 is SNEGSKA (reference sequence). The CDR3 runs to 14 residues. Trimming cost V 3 bases and J 8 bases; bases outside gene matches: 9. The CDR3: CSARADRPTGELFF. The CDR3 DNA sequence: TGCAGTGCTAGGGCGGACAGGCCTACAGGGGAGCTGTTTTTT.

The chain's CDR3 is CSVVTQGVGNEQFF. As DNA, the CDR3 is TGCAGCGTAGTAACACAGGGGGTGGGGAATGAGCAGTTCTTC. This chain links TRBV29-1 with TRBJ2-1, with 8 bases lining up with TRBD1. The CDR3 sequence is 14 residues long. Germline V gene data show CDR1 as SQVTM and CDR2 as ANQGSEA. V was clipped by 6 bases and J by 7 bases; unmatched bases: 11.

This chain uses TRBV10-2 with TRBJ2-7; D is perhaps TRBD2 (6 bases). CDR1 is WSHSY and CDR2 is SAAADI in the germline V gene. The length of the CDR3 is 14 residues. V gave up 9 bases and J gave up 7 bases, with 22 bases separating them. The CDR3 is CASRWLATKGEQYF. CDR3 DNA sequence: TGCGCCAGTCGGTGGCTAGCGACCAAGGGGGAGCAGTACTTC.

The table lists this clonotype with a few counts. At one of its ends the junction is not consistent with the germline gene, which may arise from a read error. The chain recombines TRBV2 with TRBJ2-7; 11 nucleotides agree with TRBD1. There are 12 residues in the CDR3. Germline V lookup: CDR1 SNHLY, CDR2 FYNNEI. DNA of the CDR3: TGTGCCAGCAGTGTGGCCCGGGACAGGGGGTTCTTC. As protein: CASSVARDRGFF.

This clonotype was found many times. The chain couples TRBV20-1 to TRBJ2-1; 10 positions match TRBD2. Germline CDR1 reads DFQATT; CDR2 reads SNEGSKA (reference sequence). CDR3 length: 17 residues. The V gene end was trimmed by 0 bases and the J gene end by 3 bases; junction bases not matched to a gene: 8. CDR3 loop: CSARDLRLAGLYNEQFF. CDR3 nucleotides: TGCAGTGCTAGAGATCTCCGACTAGCGGGCCTCTACAATGAGCAGTTCTTC.

In DNA, the CDR3 is TGTGCCAGCAGCGCGCGGACAGTCCAAGAGACCCAGTACTTC. Translated: CASSARTVQETQYF. The gene calls are TRBV5-6 and TRBJ2-5, with D possibly TRBD1 on 6 matching bases. The CDR3 loop spans 14 amino acids. CDR1 is SGHDT and CDR2 is YYEEEE in the germline V gene. V lost 4 bases, J lost 1 base, and 11 bases lay in between.

V and J are TRBV20-1 and TRBJ1-2; 10 nucleotides line up with TRBD1. V was pared by 2 bases and J by 4 bases, with 7 bases of the junction left unmatched. The germline gives CDR1 DFQATT, CDR2 SNEGSKA (reference sequence). This CDR3 is built from 15 residues. The CDR3 bases are TGCAGTGCTAGACATGCGACAGGGGGCTTCTATGGCTACACCTTC. Translation: CSARHATGGFYGYTF.

This clonotype was detected ten times or more. The J gene is TRBJ2-1, the V gene TRBV7-9; D possibly corresponds to TRBD2 (5 bases). Germline CDR1 SEHNR, CDR2 FQNEAQ (reference sequence). Trimming removed 4 bases from V and 7 bases from J, with 17 bases in between. The CDR3 is made up of 15 amino acids. The CDR3 protein is CASSSNGNNRNEQFF. The DNA of the CDR3 is TGTGCCAGCAGCTCCAACGGGAATAATCGAAATGAGCAGTTCTTC.

As concerns this clonotype: This may arise from a read error, as a much more abundant clone is one base away. The chain has TRBV5-5 and TRBJ2-1, with D perhaps TRBD2 (5 bases). Per germline, CDR1 SGHKS and CDR2 YYEKEE (reference sequence). This CDR3 has 15 residues. The CDR3: CASSLTVGSRDEQIF. CDR3 in DNA: TGTGCCAGCAGCTTGACGGTGGGGAGTAGGGATGAGCAGATCTTC.

Regarding this clonotype: This sequence may be a read error, since a much larger clone differs from it by one base. The rearrangement uses TRBV20-1 and TRBJ2-1; possible D gene TRBD1, 5 bases. The CDR3 is 11 residues long. The germline gives CDR1 DFQATT, CDR2 SNEGSKA (reference sequence). V was clipped by 6 bases and J by 9 bases, with 12 bases between them. In nucleotides, the CDR3 is TGCAGTGCCATAGGGGTCGTTGAGCAGTTCTTC. It encodes CSAIGVVEQFF.

This sequence joins TRBV29-1 and TRBJ1-2; the D gene is possibly TRBD1 (6 bases). Germline V gene data show CDR1 as SQVTM and CDR2 as ANQGSEA. Trimming pared 5 bases from V and 4 bases from J, leaving 14 bases between. CDR3 length: 13 amino acids. In DNA, the CDR3 is TGCAGCGTTACAGTAACAGGGTTCTATGGCTACACCTTC. Its protein is CSVTVTGFYGYTF.

In its sample, this clonotype was seen a few times. This sequence joins TRBV10-3 and TRBJ2-1; D is unclear. Looked up from germline, CDR1 is ENHRY and CDR2 is SYGVKD. The CDR3 consists of 14 residues. The ends were cut back, 0 bases at V and 4 bases at J, with 7 bases in the middle. The CDR3 protein is CAISESGIYNEQFF. The CDR3 nucleotides are TGTGCCATCAGTGAGTCAGGAATTTACAATGAGCAGTTCTTC.

This clonotype was detected many times. The rearrangement links TRBV7-6 to TRBJ1-6; D possibly corresponds to TRBD1 (6 bases). The germline gives CDR1 SGHVS, CDR2 FNYEAQ. Trimming cost V 6 bases and J 7 bases, with 19 bases left between them. This CDR3 comprises 16 residues. CDR3 coding DNA: TGTGCCAGCAGTCCAGGGACACAGTCTCTAAATTCACCCCTCCACTTT. Protein sequence: CASSPGTQSLNSPLHF.

The sample holds a few counts of this clonotype. Here the CDR3 reads CSASLAGGGEQYF. The DNA for the CDR3 is TGCAGTGCTAGTCTAGCGGGAGGGGGCGAGCAGTACTTC. This sequence joins TRBV20-1 and TRBJ2-7; 12 positions match TRBD2. Trimming cost V 3 bases and J 6 bases; bases outside gene matches: 3. The CDR3 is 13 amino acids. The V gene's germline CDR1 is DFQATT and CDR2 SNEGSKA (reference sequence).

This clonotype has just a few counts. V usage is TRBV12-3 or TRBV12-4 and J usage is TRBJ1-5; 11 bases line up with TRBD1. The CDR3 has 16 amino acids. Trimming removed 7 bases from V and 2 bases from J; junction bases left unmatched: 7. CDR3 coding DNA: TGTGCCAGCACGAATGGACAGGGGGCTGGCAATCAGCCCCAGCATTTT. This translates into CASTNGQGAGNQPQHF.

This chain uses TRBV27 with TRBJ2-1; no firm D call. Germline loops: CDR1 MNHEY, CDR2 SMNVEV (reference sequence). The CDR3 runs 16 residues. V shed 6 bases and J shed 5 bases, with 20 bases lying between them. CDR3 in amino acids: CASSLSRSDWNNEQFF. The CDR3 DNA sequence: TGTGCCAGCAGCCTATCCCGGTCGGATTGGAACAATGAGCAGTTCTTC.

This clonotype was observed at least ten times. The rearrangement uses TRBV10-3 and TRBJ2-2; the match to TRBD1 covers 7 bases. J lost 3 bases, V lost 4 bases, and 5 bases had no gene match. Germline CDR1 and CDR2: ENHRY and SYGVKD. This CDR3 is built from 15 residues. CDR3 nucleotide sequence: TGTGCCATCAGTGCTTCCCAGGGGGACACCGGGGAGCTGTTTTTT. It translates to CAISASQGDTGELFF.

This clonotype was observed at least ten times. The J gene is TRBJ2-7, the V gene TRBV12-3 or TRBV12-4; D remains unclear. The CDR3 is made up of 14 amino acids. The V and J ends lost 1 base and 4 bases respectively, with 11 bases between them. CDR3 nucleotides: TGTGCCAGCAGTTTAGGGCTGCCCCGTTACGAGCAGTACTTC. Translation gives CASSLGLPRYEQYF.

The V call is TRBV7-9, the J call TRBJ2-4; TRBD1 aligns across 10 bases. The trim removed 4 bases at V and 6 bases at J, leaving 3 bases unmatched. The CDR3 is 14 residues long. The germline V gene encodes CDR1 SEHNR and CDR2 FQNEAQ (reference sequence). CDR3 amino acids: CASSSGDRGNIQYF. CDR3 sequence (DNA): TGTGCCAGCAGCTCCGGGGACAGGGGAAACATTCAGTACTTC.

Many counts were recorded for this clonotype. This chain links TRBV6-2 or TRBV6-3 with TRBJ2-7, with 9 bases that match TRBD2. Germline CDR1 reads MNHEY; CDR2 reads SVGEGT. The V segment lost 8 bases and the J segment 7 bases; nucleotides outside the gene matches: 24. The CDR3 has 18 residues. The CDR3 DNA reads TGTGCCAGCGAGAATGCGGCGGGAGGGCCTCTTACTTACGAGGAGCAGTACTTC. Translating gives CASENAAGGPLTYEEQYF.

In this sample, this clonotype turned up a few times. CDR3 in amino acids: CASSIPGDVGRPDTQYF. CDR3 nucleotide sequence: TGTGCCAGTAGTATTCCTGGAGATGTCGGCCGCCCAGATACGCAGTATTTT. This chain links TRBV19 with TRBJ2-3; D gene uncertain. Germline V CDR1 and CDR2: LNHDA, SQIVND (reference sequence). The CDR3 sequence is 17 residues long. Trimming shortened V by 3 bases and J by 4 bases, and 20 bases separated the two germline ends.

V gene TRBV20-1 combines with J gene TRBJ2-1; 9 nucleotides line up with TRBD2. V shed 8 bases, J shed 2 bases, and the junction held 16 bases outside the gene matches. The CDR3 totals 17 residues. Germline V gene lookup returns CDR1 DFQATT and CDR2 SNEGSKA (reference sequence). For the CDR3, the DNA is TGCAGTACCCCCCCGGCTAGCGGGAACGAACCCTACAATGAGCAGTTCTTC. It yields the protein CSTPPASGNEPYNEQFF.

The V call is TRBV3-1, the J call TRBJ2-1; D possibly corresponds to TRBD2 (6 bases). The germline CDR1 and CDR2 sequences are LGHDT and YNNKEL (reference sequence). The CDR3 spans 15 residues. V lost 4 bases and J lost 2, with 12 bases in between. Written as DNA, the CDR3 is TGTGCCAGCAGCCGCACGGGACTTCCCTACAATGAGCAGTTCTTC. Translating gives CASSRTGLPYNEQFF.

The chain employs TRBV14 and TRBJ2-5; D not resolved. Germline assignment: CDR1 SGHDN and CDR2 FVKESK. V gave up 2 bases and J gave up 1 base, with 11 bases separating them. This CDR3 comprises 15 residues. The CDR3 is CASSQSLQVQETQYF. The CDR3 DNA sequence: TGTGCCAGCAGCCAATCCCTTCAGGTCCAAGAGACCCAGTACTTC.

The V and J genes are TRBV5-1 and TRBJ2-1, with D tentatively TRBD2 (6 bases). V shed 0 bases and J shed 3 bases, with 16 bases lying between them. Germline V CDR1 and CDR2: SGHRS, YFSETQ. The CDR3 runs to 17 residues. CDR3 sequence reads: CASSLAVGDSFYNEQFF. CDR3 sequence (DNA): TGCGCCAGCAGCTTGGCCGTTGGGGACTCCTTCTACAATGAGCAGTTCTTC.

The V call is TRBV20-1, the J call TRBJ1-6, with 8 bases that match TRBD1. With 0 bases clipped from V and 9 bases from J, the junction kept 7 bases outside the gene matches. Germline V gives CDR1 DFQATT, CDR2 SNEGSKA (reference sequence). CDR3 size: 15 residues. The CDR3 DNA reads as TGCAGTGCTAGAGATCCAGGCAGGGGGCCTTCACCCCTCCACTTT. Residues: CSARDPGRGPSPLHF.